Listed here are 17 T cell receptor beta chains from one sample, sequenced in a study of blood T cells in healthy people across ages (dated by TCRdb to 2013 to 2016). The library came from 5' RACE. TCRdb shows the sequencer as Illumina HiSeq 2500. A second PCR of about 6 to 11 cycles was performed with a sample-barcoded 5' primer and a J-beta primer mix. TCRdb reran the public reads through fastp at Q25 and MiXCR, keeping productive beta chains. Every distinct CDR3 protein forms one entry, paired with its most common genes and DNA. The sample table records 800,000 to 950,000 distinct CDR3 sequences; roughly 29% of these occur just once. The leading ten clones occupy about 10% of the sample. These data are also associated with another study on T cells of mothers and their children.

Material for sequencing was blood. Source of these receptors: a woman aged 40 to 50 in good health.

This clonotype was seen many times. The chain employs TRBV20-1 and TRBJ2-3, with 7 bases aligning to TRBD2. Germline values: CDR1 DFQATT, CDR2 SNEGSKA (reference sequence). J lost 1 base, V lost 3 bases, and 4 bases had no gene match. The CDR3 contains 14 residues. Here the CDR3 reads CSARRLAGTDTQYF. The CDR3 DNA reads TGCAGTGCTAGGCGCCTAGCGGGCACAGATACGCAGTATTTT.

The rearrangement joins TRBV14 to TRBJ2-3; 16 bases agree with TRBD2. This CDR3 region has 19 residues. In germline, CDR1 is SGHDN, CDR2 FVKESK. V shed 3 bases and J 5 bases; nucleotides not matched to a gene: 11. DNA for the CDR3: TGTGCCAGCAGCCATCCCTCGGGACTAGCGGGGGGGCGGAGAGATACGCAGTATTTT. Its translation: CASSHPSGLAGGRRDTQYF.

This clonotype was seen at least ten times. This chain connects TRBV12-3 or TRBV12-4 to TRBJ1-2; D is uncertain. Trimming pared 2 bases from V and 4 bases from J, leaving 8 bases between. This CDR3 spans 13 amino acids. The CDR3 bases are TGTGCCAGCAGTTTAAGAGCGCCCTATGGCTACACCTTC. Translated: CASSLRAPYGYTF.

This sequence joins TRBV28 and TRBJ2-7; TRBD1 might be the D (6 bases). This CDR3 spans 15 amino acids. The V gene's germline CDR1 is MDHEN and CDR2 SYDVKM. Trimming shortened V by 7 bases and J by 2 bases, and 18 bases separated the two germline ends. In nucleotides, the CDR3 is TGTGCCAGCAATTCCGAAAGAGGACAGCCCTACGAGCAGTACTTC. Translation gives CASNSERGQPYEQYF.

Turning to this clonotype: A much more abundant neighbour one base away suggests this may be a read error. This rearrangement joins TRBV27 to TRBJ2-7; D gene uncertain. V was shortened by 7 bases and J by 2 bases, with 3 bases between the two germline ends. CDR1 and CDR2 (germline): MNHEY, SMNVEV (reference sequence). This CDR3 has 10 amino acids. CDR3 region: CASNAYEQYF. The CDR3 region has the DNA TGTGCCAGCAACGCCTACGAGCAGTACTTC.

This clonotype was recorded many times. The V call is TRBV5-5, the J call TRBJ2-7; TRBD1 matches 11 bases. CDR1 SGHKS and CDR2 YYEKEE come from the germline V gene (reference sequence). V lost 10 bases, J lost 5 bases, and 8 bases stayed unmatched. The CDR3 has 13 amino acids. Written as DNA, the CDR3 is TGTGCCTCGTCGGACAGGGGGCTCCACGAGCAGTACTTC. It encodes CASSDRGLHEQYF.

The chain uses TRBV18 and TRBJ1-2, with TRBD1 matching over 8 bases. V was pared by 6 bases and J by 8 bases, with 8 bases of the junction left unmatched. This CDR3 contains 13 residues. Germline CDR1 is KGHSH and CDR2 is LQKENI. The CDR3 spells CASSPTTGEGYTF. CDR3 nucleotide sequence: TGTGCCAGCTCTCCAACGACAGGGGAGGGCTACACCTTC.

Comment on this clonotype: One end of the junction varies from germline; a read error may be responsible. V gene TRBV5-1 combines with J gene TRBJ2-2, with D possibly TRBD2 on 5 matching bases. CDR1 and CDR2 (germline): SGHRS, YFSETQ. The CDR3 covers 15 residues. The CDR3 DNA reads as TGCGCCAGCAGCTTGGCCCCTATAGACACCGGGGAGCGGTTTTTT. It is translated as CASSLAPIDTGERFF.

This clonotype was counted once. The chain carries TRBV27 and TRBJ2-7; TRBD2 matches at 11 bases. The germline gives CDR1 MNHEY, CDR2 SMNVEV (reference sequence). The CDR3 is 18 residues long. V shed 5 bases and J 4 bases; nucleotides not matched to a gene: 16. The CDR3 is CASSTGSSGGARAYEQYF. The CDR3 nucleotides are TGTGCCAGCAGTACGGGGAGTAGCGGGGGGGCAAGGGCGTACGAGCAGTACTTC.

Of note for this clonotype: A junction boundary mismatches the germline segment, possibly from a read error. The rearrangement links TRBV12-3 or TRBV12-4 to TRBJ2-7; TRBD2 agrees at 7 bases. The CDR3 extends over 15 amino acids. The CDR3 nucleotides are TGTGCCATCAGTTTAGATGGCGGGGGAATCTACGAGCAGTACTTC. This translates into CAISLDGGGIYEQYF.

Concerning this clonotype: This clone may be a read error of a much larger clone one base away. This chain uses TRBV20-1 with TRBJ2-5, with 11 bases that match TRBD2. Germline CDR1 reads DFQATT; CDR2 reads SNEGSKA (reference sequence). The CDR3 loop spans 17 amino acids. The CDR3 bases are TGCAGTGCTAGAGATTTGGGGACTAGCGGAATACAAGAGACCCGGTACTTC. Its translation is CSARDLGTSGIQETRYF.

Remarks on this clonotype: This could be a read error, since a much larger clone is one nucleotide away. This chain connects TRBV20-1 to TRBJ1-2; D is uncertain. This CDR3 is 12 amino acids long. The V end was cut by 3 bases, the J end by 2 bases, with 7 bases between. Germline values: CDR1 DFQATT, CDR2 SNEGSKA (reference sequence). The CDR3 region has the DNA TGCAGTGCTAGTGGGAAGAACTATGGCTACACCTTC. Protein sequence: CSASGKNYGYTF.

This clonotype was observed a handful of times. Given a much more abundant clone one base away, this may be a read error. The V and J genes are TRBV28 and TRBJ2-5; TRBD2 might be the D (6 bases). The CDR3 covers 14 residues. Germline loops: CDR1 MDHEN, CDR2 SYDVKM. CDR3 sequence: CASRPGLIQEAQYF. CDR3 in DNA: TGTGCCAGCAGACCGGGACTCATACAAGAGGCCCAGTACTTC.

As DNA, the CDR3 is TGTGCCAGCAGCTTAACGGGGACAGGGTCCACTGAAGCTTTCTTT. Translation gives CASSLTGTGSTEAFF. The chain carries TRBV7-2 and TRBJ1-1; the match to TRBD1 covers 9 bases. CDR3 length: 15 residues. V shed 2 bases, J shed 4 bases, and the junction held 5 bases outside the gene matches. CDR1 is SGHTA and CDR2 is FQGNSA in the germline V gene.

The rearrangement joins TRBV20-1 to TRBJ1-5; 9 positions agree with TRBD1. CDR1 DFQATT and CDR2 SNEGSKA come from the germline V gene (reference sequence). This CDR3 spans 14 amino acids. V was clipped by 3 bases and J by 5 bases; unmatched bases: 5. The CDR3 bases are TGCAGTGCTAGTGAGGACAGGGGACATCAGCCCCAGCATTTT. Translating it yields CSASEDRGHQPQHF.

Remarks on this clonotype: This may stem from a read error, because a much larger clone lies one nucleotide away. The chain employs TRBV6-2 or TRBV6-3 and TRBJ1-5; 8 nucleotides line up with TRBD1. From germline, CDR1 is MNHEY and CDR2 SVGEGT. The CDR3 has 15 residues. With 6 bases clipped from V and 0 bases from J, the junction kept 4 bases outside the gene matches. CDR3 loop: CASRSTGVSNQPQHF. The CDR3 coding sequence is TGTGCCAGCAGGTCGACAGGGGTTAGCAATCAGCCCCAGCATTTT.

This clonotype was counted ten times or more. The rearrangement joins TRBV6-6 to TRBJ1-2; D gene ambiguous. V shed 3 bases and J shed 11 bases, with 16 bases lying between them. This CDR3 is 13 amino acids long. The germline V gene encodes CDR1 MNHNY and CDR2 SVGAGI (reference sequence). This CDR3 reads CASSYMGPESYTF. The CDR3 DNA is TGTGCCAGCAGTTATATGGGCCCCGAATCATACACCTTC.